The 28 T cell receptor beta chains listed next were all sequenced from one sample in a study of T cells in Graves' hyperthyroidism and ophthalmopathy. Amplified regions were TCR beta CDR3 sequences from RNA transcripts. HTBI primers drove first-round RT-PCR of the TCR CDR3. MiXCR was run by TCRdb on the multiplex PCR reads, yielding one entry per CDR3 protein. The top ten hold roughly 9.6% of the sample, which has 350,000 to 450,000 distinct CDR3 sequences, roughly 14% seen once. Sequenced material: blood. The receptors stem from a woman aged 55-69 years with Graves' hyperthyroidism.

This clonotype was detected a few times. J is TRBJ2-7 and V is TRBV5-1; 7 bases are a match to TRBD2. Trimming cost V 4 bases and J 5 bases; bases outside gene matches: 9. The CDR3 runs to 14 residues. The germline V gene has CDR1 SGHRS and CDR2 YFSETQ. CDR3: CASSTGGRGDEQYF. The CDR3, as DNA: TGCGCCAGCAGCACCGGGGGGAGGGGCGACGAGCAGTACTTC.

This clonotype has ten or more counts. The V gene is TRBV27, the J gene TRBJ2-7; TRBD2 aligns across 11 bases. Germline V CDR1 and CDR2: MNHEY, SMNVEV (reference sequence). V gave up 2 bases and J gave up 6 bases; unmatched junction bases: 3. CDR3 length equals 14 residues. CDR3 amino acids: CASSLVLAGVEQYF. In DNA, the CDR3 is TGTGCCAGCAGTTTAGTACTAGCGGGAGTCGAGCAGTACTTC.

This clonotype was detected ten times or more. The CDR3, as DNA: TGCGCCAGCAGTTCAGGGGGCGAGTGTGGCTACACCTTC. Translating it yields CASSSGGECGYTF. The chain has TRBV5-1 and TRBJ1-2; 8 nucleotides agree with TRBD1. The ends lost 5 bases at V and 7 bases at J; junction bases unmatched: 7. From germline, CDR1 is SGHRS and CDR2 YFSETQ. This CDR3 contains 13 residues.

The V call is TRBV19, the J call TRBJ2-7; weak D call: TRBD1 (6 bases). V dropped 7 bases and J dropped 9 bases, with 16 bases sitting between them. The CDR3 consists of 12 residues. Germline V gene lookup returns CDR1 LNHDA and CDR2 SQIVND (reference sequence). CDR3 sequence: CASKLTGIGQYF. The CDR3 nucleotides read TGTGCCAGTAAACTGACAGGTATTGGGCAGTACTTC.

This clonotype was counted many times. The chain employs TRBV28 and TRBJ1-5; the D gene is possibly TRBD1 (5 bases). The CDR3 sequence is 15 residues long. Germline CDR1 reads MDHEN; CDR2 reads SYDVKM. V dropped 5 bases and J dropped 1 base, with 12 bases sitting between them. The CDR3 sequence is CASSRPGGSNQPQHF. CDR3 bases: TGTGCCAGCAGTCGCCCCGGGGGGAGCAATCAGCCCCAGCATTTT.

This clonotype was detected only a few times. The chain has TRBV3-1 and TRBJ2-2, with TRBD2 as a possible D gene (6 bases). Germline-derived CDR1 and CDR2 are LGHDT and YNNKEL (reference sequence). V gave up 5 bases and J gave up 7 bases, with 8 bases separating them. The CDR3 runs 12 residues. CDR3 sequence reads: CASSMTSGELFF. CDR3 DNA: TGTGCCAGCAGCATGACTAGCGGGGAGCTGTTTTTT.

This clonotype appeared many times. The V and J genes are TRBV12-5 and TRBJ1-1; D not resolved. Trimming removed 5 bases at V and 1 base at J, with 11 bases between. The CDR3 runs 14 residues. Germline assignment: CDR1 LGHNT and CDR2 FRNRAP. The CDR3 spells CASGPRIRNTEAFF. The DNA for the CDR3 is TGTGCTAGTGGTCCCCGTATCAGGAACACTGAAGCTTTCTTT.

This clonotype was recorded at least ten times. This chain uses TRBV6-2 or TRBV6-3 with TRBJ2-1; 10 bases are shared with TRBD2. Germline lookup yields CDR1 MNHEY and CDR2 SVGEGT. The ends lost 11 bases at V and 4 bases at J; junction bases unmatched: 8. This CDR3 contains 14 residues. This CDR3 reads CALKRAGGYNEQFF. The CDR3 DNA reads TGTGCCCTCAAAAGAGCGGGAGGGTACAATGAGCAGTTCTTC.

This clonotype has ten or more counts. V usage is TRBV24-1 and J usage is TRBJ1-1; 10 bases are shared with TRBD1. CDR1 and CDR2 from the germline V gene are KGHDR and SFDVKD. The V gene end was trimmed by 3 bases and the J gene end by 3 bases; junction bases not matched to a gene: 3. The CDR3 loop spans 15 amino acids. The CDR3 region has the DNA TGTGCCACCAGTGATCCGGGACAGGGGCACACTGAAGCTTTCTTT. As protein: CATSDPGQGHTEAFF.

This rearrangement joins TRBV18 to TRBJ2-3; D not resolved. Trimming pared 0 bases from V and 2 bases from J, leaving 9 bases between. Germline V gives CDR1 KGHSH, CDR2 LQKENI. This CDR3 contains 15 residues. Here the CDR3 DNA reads TGTGCCAGCTCACCACCGGAGAGGCCCACAGATACGCAGTATTTT. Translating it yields CASSPPERPTDTQYF.

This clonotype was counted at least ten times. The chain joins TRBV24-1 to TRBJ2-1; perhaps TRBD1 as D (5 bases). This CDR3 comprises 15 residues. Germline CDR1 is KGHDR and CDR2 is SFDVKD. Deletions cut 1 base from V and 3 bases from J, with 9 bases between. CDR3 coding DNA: TGTGCCACCAGTGATTTTGGCCAGGGCTACAATGAGCAGTTCTTC. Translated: CATSDFGQGYNEQFF.

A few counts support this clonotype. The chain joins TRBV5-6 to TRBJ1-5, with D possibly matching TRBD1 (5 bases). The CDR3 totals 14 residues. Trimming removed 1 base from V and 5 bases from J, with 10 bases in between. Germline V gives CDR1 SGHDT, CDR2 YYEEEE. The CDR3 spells CASSLRRDDQPQHF. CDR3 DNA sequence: TGTGCCAGCAGCTTGAGGCGGGACGATCAGCCCCAGCATTTT.

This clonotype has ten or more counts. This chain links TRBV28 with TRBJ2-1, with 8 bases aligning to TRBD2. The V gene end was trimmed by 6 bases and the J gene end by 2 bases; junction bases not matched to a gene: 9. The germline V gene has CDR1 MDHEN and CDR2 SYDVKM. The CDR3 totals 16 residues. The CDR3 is CASRTTSGGPYNEQFF. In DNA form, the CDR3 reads TGTGCCAGCAGGACCACCAGCGGGGGCCCCTACAATGAGCAGTTCTTC. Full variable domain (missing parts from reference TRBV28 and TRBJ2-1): DVKVTQSSRYLVKRTGEKVFLECVQDMDHENMFWYRQDPGLGLRLIYFSYDVKMKEKGDIPEGYSVSREKKERFSLILESASTNQTSMYLCASRTTSGGPYNEQFFGPGTRLTVL.

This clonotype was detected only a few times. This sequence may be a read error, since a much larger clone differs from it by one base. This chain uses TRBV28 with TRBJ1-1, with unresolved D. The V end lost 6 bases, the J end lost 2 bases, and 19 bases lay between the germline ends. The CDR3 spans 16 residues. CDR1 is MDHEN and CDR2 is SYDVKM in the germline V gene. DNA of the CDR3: TGTGCCAGCAGCCCGAGCGCTCCGGGATTCAACACTGAAGCTTTCTTT. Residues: CASSPSAPGFNTEAFF. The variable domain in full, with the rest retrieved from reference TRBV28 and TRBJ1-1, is DVKVTQSSRYLVKRTGEKVFLECVQDMDHENMFWYRQDPGLGLRLIYFSYDVKMKEKGDIPEGYSVSREKKERFSLILESASTNQTSMYLCASSPSAPGFNTEAFFGQGTRLTVV.

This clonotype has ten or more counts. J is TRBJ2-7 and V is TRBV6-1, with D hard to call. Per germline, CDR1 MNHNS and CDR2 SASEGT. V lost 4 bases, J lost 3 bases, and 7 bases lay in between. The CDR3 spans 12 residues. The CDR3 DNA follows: TGTGCCAGCAGTGTCGAGTACTACGAGCAGTACTTC. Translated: CASSVEYYEQYF.

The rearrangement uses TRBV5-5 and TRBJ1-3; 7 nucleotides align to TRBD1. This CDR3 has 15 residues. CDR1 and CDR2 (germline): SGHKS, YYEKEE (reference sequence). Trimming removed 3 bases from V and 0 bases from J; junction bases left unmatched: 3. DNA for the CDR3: TGTGCCAGCAGCTGGGGACAGAGCTCTGGAAACACCATATATTTT. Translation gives CASSWGQSSGNTIYF.

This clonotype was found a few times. The CDR3 is CASSLDFANEQFF. The CDR3, as DNA: TGTGCCAGCAGCCTAGACTTCGCCAATGAGCAGTTCTTC. The chain employs TRBV7-9 and TRBJ2-1; D is unresolved. Germline V lookup: CDR1 SEHNR, CDR2 FQNEAQ (reference sequence). V lost 5 bases and J 6 bases, leaving 11 bases between the germline ends. The CDR3 runs 13 residues. The variable domain in full, with the rest retrieved from reference TRBV7-9 and TRBJ2-1, is DTGVSQNPRHKITKRGQNVTFRCDPISEHNRLYWYRQTLGQGPEFLTYFQNEAQLEKSRLLSDRFSAERPKGSFSTLEIQRTEQGDSAMYLCASSLDFANEQFFGPGTRLTVL.

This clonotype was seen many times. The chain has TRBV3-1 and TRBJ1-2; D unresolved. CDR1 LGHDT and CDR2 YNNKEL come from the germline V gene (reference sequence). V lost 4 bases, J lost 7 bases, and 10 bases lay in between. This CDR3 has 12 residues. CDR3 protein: CASSLTRAGYTF. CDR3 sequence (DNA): TGTGCCAGCAGCCTTACGAGGGCTGGCTACACCTTC.

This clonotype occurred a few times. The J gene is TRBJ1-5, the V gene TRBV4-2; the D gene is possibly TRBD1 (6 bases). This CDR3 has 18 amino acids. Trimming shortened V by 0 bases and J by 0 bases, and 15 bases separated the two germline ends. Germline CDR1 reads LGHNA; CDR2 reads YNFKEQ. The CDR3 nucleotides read TGTGCCAGCAGCCAAGATCCCGGGGGCATCTATAGCAATCAGCCCCAGCATTTT. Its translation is CASSQDPGGIYSNQPQHF.

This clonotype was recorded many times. The CDR3 protein is CAISDRQGTYEQYF. Written as DNA, the CDR3 is TGTGCCATCAGTGACAGACAGGGGACCTACGAGCAGTACTTC. J is TRBJ2-7 and V is TRBV10-3, with 8 nucleotides matching TRBD1. Trimming cost V 3 bases and J 2 bases; bases outside gene matches: 3. CDR1 is ENHRY, CDR2 SYGVKD, per germline. This CDR3 has 14 amino acids.

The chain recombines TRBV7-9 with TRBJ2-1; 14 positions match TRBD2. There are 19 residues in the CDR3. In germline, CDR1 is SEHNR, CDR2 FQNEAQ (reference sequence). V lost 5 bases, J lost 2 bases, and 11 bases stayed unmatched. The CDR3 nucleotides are TGTGCCAGCAGCACCTCCGGGACTAGCGGGAGAAATACCTACAATGAGCAGTTCTTC. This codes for CASSTSGTSGRNTYNEQFF.

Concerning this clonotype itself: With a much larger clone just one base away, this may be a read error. The CDR3 region has the DNA TGTGCCTGCAGGGTAGACAGGATGAACACTGAAGCTTTCTTT. Its protein is CACRVDRMNTEAFF. The chain uses TRBV28 and TRBJ1-1, with TRBD1 as a possible D gene (6 bases). Per the germline V gene, CDR1 is MDHEN and CDR2 is SYDVKM. The CDR3 has 14 residues. Using reference TRBV28 and TRBJ1-1 for the parts outside the CDR3, the full variable domain is DVKVTQSSRYLVKRTGEKVFLECVQDMDHENMFWYRQDPGLGLRLIYFSYDVKMKEKGDIPEGYSVSREKKERFSLILESASTNQTSMYLCACRVDRMNTEAFFGQGTRLTVV.

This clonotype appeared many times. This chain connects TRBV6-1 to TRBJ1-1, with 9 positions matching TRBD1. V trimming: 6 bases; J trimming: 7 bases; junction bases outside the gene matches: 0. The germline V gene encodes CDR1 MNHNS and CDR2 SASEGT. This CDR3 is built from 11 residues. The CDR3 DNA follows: TGTGCCAGCAGGGGACAGGGTGAAGCTTTCTTT. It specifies CASRGQGEAFF.

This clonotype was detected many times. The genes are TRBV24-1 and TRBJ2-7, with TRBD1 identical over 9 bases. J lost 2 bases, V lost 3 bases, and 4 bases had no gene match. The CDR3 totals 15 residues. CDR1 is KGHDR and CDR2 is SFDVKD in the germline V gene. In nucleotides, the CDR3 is TGTGCCACCAGTGATCCGGGACAGGGTACCTACGAGCAGTACTTC. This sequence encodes CATSDPGQGTYEQYF.

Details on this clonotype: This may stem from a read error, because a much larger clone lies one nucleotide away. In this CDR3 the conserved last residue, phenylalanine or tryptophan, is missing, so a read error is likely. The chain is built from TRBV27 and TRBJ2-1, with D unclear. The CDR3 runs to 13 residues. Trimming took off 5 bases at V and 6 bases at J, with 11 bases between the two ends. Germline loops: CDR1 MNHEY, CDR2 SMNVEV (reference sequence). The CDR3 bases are TGTGCCAGCAGTGTCCCCCTGGGCAATGAGCAGTTCCTC. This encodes CASSVPLGNEQFL.

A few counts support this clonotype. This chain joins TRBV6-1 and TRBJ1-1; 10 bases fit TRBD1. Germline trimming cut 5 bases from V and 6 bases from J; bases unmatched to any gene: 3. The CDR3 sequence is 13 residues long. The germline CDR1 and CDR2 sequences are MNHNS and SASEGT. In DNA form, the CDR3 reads TGTGCCAGCAGTCGGGACAGGGGAGCTGAAGCTTTCTTT. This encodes CASSRDRGAEAFF.

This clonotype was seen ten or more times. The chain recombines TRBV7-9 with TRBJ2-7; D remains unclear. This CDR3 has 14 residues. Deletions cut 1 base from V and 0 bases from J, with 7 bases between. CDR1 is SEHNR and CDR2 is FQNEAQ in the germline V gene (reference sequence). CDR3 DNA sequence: TGTGCCAGCAGCTTAGATCTGATCTCCTACGAGCAGTACTTC. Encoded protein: CASSLDLISYEQYF. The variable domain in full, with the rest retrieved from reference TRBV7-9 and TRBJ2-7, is DTGVSQNPRHKITKRGQNVTFRCDPISEHNRLYWYRQTLGQGPEFLTYFQNEAQLEKSRLLSDRFSAERPKGSFSTLEIQRTEQGDSAMYLCASSLDLISYEQYFGPGTRLTVT.

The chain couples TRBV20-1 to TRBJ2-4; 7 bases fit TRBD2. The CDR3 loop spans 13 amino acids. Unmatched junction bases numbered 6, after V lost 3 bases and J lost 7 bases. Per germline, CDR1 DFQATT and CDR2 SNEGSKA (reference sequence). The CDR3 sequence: CSASSGRENIQYF. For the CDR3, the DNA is TGCAGTGCTAGCAGTGGGAGGGAGAACATTCAGTACTTC.